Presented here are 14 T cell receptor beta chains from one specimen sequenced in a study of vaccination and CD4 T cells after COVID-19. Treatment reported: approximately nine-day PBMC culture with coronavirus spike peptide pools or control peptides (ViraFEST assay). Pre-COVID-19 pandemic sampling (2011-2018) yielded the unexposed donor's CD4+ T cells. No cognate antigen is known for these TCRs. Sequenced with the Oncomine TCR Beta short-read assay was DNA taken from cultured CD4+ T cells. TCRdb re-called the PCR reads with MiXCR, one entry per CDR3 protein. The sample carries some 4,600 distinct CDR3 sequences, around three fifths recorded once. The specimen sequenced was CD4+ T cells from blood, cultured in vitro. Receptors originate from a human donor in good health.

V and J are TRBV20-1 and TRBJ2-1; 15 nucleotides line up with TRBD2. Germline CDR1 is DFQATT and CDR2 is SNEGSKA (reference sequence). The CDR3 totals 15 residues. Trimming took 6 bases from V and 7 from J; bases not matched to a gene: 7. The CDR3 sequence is CSAQKGTSGRNEQFF. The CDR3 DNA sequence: TGCAGTGCCCAAAAAGGGACTAGCGGGAGGAATGAGCAGTTCTTC.

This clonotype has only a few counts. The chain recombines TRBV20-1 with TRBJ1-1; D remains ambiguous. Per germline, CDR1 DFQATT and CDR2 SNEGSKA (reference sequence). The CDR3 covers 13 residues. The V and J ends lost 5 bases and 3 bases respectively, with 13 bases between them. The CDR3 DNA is TGCAGTGCTCGGGCAGTAAGTTACACTGAAGCTTTCTTT. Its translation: CSARAVSYTEAFF.

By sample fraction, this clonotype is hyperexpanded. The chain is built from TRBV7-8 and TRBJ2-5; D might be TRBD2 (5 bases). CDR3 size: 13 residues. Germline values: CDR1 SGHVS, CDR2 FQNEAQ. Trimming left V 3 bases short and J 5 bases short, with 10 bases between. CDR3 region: CASSFRRRETQYF. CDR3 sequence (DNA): TGTGCCAGCAGCTTTCGTCGGAGGGAGACCCAGTACTTC.

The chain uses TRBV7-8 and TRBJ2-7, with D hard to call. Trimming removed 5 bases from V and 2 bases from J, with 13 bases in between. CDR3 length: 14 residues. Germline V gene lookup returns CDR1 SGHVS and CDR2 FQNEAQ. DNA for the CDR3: TGTGCCAGCAGCAAAGAACCTCACCCCTACGAGCAGTACTTC. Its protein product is CASSKEPHPYEQYF.

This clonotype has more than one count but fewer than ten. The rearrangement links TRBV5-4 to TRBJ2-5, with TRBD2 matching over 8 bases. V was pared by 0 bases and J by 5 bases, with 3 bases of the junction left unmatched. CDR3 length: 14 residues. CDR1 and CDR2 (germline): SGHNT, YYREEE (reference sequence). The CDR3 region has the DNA TGTGCCAGCAGCTTGGCGGGGGGGCGGGAGACCCAGTACTTC. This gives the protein CASSLAGGRETQYF. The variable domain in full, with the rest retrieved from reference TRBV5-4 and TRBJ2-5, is ETGVTQSPTHLIKTRGQQVTLRCSSQSGHNTVSWYQQALGQGPQFIFQYYREEENGRGNFPPRFSGLQFPNYSSELNVNALELDDSALYLCASSLAGGRETQYFGPGTRLLVL.

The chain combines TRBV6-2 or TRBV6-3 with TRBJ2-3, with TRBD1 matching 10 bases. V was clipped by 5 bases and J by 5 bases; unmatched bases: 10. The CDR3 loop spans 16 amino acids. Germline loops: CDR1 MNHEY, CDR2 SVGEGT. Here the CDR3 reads CASSPQDRGFGDTQYF. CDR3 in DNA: TGTGCCAGCAGTCCTCAGGACAGGGGGTTTGGAGATACGCAGTATTTT.

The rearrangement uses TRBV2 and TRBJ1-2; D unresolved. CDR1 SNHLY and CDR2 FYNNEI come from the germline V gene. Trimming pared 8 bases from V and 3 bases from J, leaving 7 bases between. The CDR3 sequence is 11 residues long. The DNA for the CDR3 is TGTGCCAGCGTCCAGGACTATGGCTACACCTTC. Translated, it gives CASVQDYGYTF.

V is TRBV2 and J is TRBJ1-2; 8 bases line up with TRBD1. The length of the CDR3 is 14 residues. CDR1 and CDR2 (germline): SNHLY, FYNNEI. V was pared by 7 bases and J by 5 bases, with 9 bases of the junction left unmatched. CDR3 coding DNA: TGTGCCAGCAAGTCCCAGGGGGCGGGTTATGGCTACACCTTC. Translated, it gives CASKSQGAGYGYTF. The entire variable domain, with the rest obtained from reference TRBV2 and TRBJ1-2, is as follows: EPEVTQTPSHQVTQMGQEVILRCVPISNHLYFYWYRQILGQKVEFLVSFYNNEISEKSEIFDDQFSVERPDGSNFTLKIRSTKLEDSAMYFCASKSQGAGYGYTFGSGTRLTVV.

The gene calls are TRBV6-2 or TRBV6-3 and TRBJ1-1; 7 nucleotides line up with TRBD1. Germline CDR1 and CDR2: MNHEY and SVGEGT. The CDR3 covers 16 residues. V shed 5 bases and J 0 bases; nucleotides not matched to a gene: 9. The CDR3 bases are TGTGCCAGCAGTCACCCGCGGACAGGCATGAACACTGAAGCTTTCTTT. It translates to CASSHPRTGMNTEAFF.

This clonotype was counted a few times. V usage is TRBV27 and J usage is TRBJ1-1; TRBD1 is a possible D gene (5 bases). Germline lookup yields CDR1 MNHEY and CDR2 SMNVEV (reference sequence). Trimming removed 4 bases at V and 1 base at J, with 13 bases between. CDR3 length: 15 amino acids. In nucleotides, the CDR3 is TGTGCCAGCAGTTCCCCTGGGGCCTCGAACACTGAAGCTTTCTTT. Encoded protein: CASSSPGASNTEAFF.

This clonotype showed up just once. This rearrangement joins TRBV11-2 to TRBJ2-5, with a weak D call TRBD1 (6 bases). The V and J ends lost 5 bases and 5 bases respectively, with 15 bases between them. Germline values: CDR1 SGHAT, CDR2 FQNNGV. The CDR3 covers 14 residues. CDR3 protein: CASSGWTVGETQYF. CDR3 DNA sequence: TGTGCCAGCAGCGGGTGGACAGTGGGGGAGACCCAGTACTTC.

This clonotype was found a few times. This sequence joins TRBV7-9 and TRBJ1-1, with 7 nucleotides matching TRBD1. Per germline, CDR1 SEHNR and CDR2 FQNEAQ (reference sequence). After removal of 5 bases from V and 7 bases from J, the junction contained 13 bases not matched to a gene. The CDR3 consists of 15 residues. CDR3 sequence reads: CASSQVGGGEIEAFF. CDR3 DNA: TGTGCCAGCAGCCAAGTGGGAGGGGGCGAAATTGAAGCTTTCTTT.

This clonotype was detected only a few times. CDR3 in amino acids: CATSRGHFGQDTQYF. In nucleotides, the CDR3 is TGTGCCACCAGCAGGGGGCACTTCGGGCAAGATACGCAGTATTTT. This chain uses TRBV15 with TRBJ2-3, with D maybe TRBD1 (5 bases). Per germline, CDR1 LNHNV and CDR2 YYDKDF (reference sequence). V lost 3 bases and J lost 5, with 15 bases in between. This CDR3 is 15 amino acids long.

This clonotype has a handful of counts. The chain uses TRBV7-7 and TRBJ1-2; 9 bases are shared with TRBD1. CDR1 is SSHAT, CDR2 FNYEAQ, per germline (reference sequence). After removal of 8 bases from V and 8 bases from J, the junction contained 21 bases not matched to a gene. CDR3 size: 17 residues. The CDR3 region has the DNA TGTGCCAGCCCGCTTAAGTTGGAGGGACAGGGATTGTACGGCTACACCTTC. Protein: CASPLKLEGQGLYGYTF.